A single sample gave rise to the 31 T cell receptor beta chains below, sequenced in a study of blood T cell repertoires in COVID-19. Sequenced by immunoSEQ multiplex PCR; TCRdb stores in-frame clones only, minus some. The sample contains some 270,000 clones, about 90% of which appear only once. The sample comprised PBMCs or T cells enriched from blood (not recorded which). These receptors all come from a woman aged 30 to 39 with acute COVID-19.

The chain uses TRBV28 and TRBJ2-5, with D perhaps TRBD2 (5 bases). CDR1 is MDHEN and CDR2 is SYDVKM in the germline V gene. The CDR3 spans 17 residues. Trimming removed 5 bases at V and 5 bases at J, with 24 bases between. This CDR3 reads CASSPPWRTSYEETQYF. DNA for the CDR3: TGTGCCAGCAGTCCCCCTTGGCGGACTTCTTATGAGGAGACCCAGTACTTC.

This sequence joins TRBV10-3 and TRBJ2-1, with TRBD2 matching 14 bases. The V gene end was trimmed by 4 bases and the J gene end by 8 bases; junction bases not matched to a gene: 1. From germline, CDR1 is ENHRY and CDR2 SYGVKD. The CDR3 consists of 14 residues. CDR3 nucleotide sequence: TGTGCCATCAGTGCGGGACTAGCGGGGGATGAGCAGTTCTTC. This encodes CAISAGLAGDEQFF.

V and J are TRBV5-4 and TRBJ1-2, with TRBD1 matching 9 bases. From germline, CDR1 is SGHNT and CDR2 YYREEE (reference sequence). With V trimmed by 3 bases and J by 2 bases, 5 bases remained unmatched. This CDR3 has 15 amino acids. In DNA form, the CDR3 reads TGTGCCAGCAGCTCGCCGGACAGGGGAAACTATGGCTACACCTTC. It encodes CASSSPDRGNYGYTF. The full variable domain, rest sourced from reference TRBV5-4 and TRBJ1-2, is ETGVTQSPTHLIKTRGQQVTLRCSSQSGHNTVSWYQQALGQGPQFIFQYYREEENGRGNFPPRFSGLQFPNYSSELNVNALELDDSALYLCASSSPDRGNYGYTFGSGTRLTVV.

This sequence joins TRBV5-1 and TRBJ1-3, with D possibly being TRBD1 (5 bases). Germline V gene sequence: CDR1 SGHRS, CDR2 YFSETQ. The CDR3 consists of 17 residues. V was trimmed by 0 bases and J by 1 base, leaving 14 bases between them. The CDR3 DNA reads TGCGCCAGCAGCTTGGCCGTCGCAGGGTCTTCTGGAAACACCATATATTTT. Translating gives CASSLAVAGSSGNTIYF.

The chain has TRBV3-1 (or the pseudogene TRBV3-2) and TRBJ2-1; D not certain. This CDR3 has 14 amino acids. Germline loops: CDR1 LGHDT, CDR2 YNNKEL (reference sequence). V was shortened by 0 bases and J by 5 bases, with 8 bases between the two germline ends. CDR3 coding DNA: TGTGCCAGCAGCCAAGACAACAGAAACAATGAGCAGTTCTTC. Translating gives CASSQDNRNNEQFF.

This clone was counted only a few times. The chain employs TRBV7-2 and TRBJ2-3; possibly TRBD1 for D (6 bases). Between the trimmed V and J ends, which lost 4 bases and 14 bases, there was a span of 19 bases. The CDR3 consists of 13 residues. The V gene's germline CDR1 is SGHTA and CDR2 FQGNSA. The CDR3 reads CASSSRGDRGPYF. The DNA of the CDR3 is TGTGCCAGCAGCTCCAGGGGTGATAGAGGCCCGTATTTT.

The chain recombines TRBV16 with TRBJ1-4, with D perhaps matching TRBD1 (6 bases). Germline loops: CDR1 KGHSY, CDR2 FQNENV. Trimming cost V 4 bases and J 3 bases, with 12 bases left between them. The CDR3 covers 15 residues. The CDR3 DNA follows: TGTGCCAGCAGCCCACAGGGACACCCTAATGAAAAACTGTTTTTT. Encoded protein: CASSPQGHPNEKLFF.

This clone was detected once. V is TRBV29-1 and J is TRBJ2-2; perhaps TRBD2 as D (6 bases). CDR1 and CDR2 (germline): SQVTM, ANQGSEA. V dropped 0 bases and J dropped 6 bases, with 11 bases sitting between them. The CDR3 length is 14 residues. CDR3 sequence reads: CSVEEPGDPGELFF. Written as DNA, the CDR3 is TGCAGCGTTGAAGAGCCGGGAGATCCCGGGGAGCTGTTTTTT.

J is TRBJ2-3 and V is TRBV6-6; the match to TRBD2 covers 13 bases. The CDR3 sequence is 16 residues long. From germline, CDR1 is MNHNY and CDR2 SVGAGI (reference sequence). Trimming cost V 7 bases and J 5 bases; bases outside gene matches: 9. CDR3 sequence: CASNEGLAGVIDTQYF. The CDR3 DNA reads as TGTGCCAGCAACGAAGGACTAGCGGGAGTGATAGATACGCAGTATTTT.

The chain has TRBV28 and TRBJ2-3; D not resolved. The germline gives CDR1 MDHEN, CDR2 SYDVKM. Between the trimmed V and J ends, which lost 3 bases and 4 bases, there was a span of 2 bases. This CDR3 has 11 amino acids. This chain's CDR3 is CASSFSDTQYF. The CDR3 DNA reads TGTGCCAGCAGTTTCTCAGATACGCAGTATTTT.

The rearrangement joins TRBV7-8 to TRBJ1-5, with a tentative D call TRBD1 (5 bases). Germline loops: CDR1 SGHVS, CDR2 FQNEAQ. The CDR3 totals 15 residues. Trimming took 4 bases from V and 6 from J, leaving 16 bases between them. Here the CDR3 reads CASSSLGAQGQPQHF. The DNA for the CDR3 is TGTGCCAGCAGCTCCCTAGGGGCGCAGGGTCAGCCCCAGCATTTT. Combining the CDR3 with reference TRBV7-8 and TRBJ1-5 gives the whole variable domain GAGVSQSPRYKVAKRGQDVALRCDPISGHVSLFWYQQALGQGPEFLTYFQNEAQLDKSGLPSDRFFAERPEGSVSTLKIQRTQQEDSAVYLCASSSLGAQGQPQHFGDGTRLSIL.

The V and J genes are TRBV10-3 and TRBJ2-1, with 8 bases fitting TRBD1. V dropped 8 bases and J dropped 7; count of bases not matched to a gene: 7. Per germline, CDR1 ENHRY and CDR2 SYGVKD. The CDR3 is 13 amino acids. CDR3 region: CAIGQGGSNEQFF. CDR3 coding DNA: TGTGCCATCGGACAGGGCGGTTCGAATGAGCAGTTCTTC.

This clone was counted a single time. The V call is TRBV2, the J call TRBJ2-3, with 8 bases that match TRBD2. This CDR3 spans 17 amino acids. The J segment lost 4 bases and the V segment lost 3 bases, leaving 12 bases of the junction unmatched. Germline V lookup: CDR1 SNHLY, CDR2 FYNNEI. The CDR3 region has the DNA TGTGCCAGCAGTGAGGGGCGGGAGGAAGGGGAGGCAGATACGCAGTATTTT. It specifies CASSEGREEGEADTQYF.

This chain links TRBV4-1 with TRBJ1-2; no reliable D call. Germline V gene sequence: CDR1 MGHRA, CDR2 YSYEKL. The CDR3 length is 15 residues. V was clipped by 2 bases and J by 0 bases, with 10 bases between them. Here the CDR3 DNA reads TGCGCCAGCAGCCAAACCGGACTTTCTAACTATGGCTACACCTTC. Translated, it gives CASSQTGLSNYGYTF.

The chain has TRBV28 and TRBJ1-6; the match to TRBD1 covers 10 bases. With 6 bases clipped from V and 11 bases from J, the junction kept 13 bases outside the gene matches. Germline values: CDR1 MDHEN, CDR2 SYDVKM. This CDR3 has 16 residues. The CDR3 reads CASRFRGTGAVPPLHF. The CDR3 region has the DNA TGTGCCAGCAGGTTCCGCGGGACAGGGGCAGTGCCACCCCTCCACTTT. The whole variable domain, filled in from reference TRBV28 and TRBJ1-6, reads DVKVTQSSRYLVKRTGEKVFLECVQDMDHENMFWYRQDPGLGLRLIYFSYDVKMKEKGDIPEGYSVSREKKERFSLILESASTNQTSMYLCASRFRGTGAVPPLHFGNGTRLTVT.

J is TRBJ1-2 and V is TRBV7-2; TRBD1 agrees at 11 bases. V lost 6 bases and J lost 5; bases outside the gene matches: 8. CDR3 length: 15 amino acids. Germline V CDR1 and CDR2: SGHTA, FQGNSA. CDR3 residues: CASREDRGLGYGYTF. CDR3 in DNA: TGTGCCAGCAGAGAGGACAGGGGGCTAGGGTATGGCTACACCTTC.

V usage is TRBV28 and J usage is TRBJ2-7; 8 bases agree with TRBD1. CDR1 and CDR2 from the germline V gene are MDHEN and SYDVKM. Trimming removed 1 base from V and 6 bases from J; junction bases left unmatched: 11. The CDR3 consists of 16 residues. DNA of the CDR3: TGTGCCAGCAGTTTATCCTCGGGACAGGTCGTAGGCGAGCAGTACTTC. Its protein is CASSLSSGQVVGEQYF. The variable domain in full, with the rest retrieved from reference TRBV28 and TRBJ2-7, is DVKVTQSSRYLVKRTGEKVFLECVQDMDHENMFWYRQDPGLGLRLIYFSYDVKMKEKGDIPEGYSVSREKKERFSLILESASTNQTSMYLCASSLSSGQVVGEQYFGPGTRLTVT.

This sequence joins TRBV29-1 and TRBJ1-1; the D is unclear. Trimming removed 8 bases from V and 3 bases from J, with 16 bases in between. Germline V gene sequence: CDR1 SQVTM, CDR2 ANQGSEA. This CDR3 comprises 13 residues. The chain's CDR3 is CSSRATLDTEAFF. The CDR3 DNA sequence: TGCAGCTCGAGGGCCACCCTAGACACTGAAGCTTTCTTT.

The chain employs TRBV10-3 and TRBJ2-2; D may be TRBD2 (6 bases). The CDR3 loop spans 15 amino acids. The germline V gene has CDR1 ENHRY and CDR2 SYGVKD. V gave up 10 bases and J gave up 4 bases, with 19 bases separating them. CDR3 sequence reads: CATHPLSSGTGELFF. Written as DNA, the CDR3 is TGTGCCACCCACCCTCTCAGTAGCGGCACCGGGGAGCTGTTTTTT.

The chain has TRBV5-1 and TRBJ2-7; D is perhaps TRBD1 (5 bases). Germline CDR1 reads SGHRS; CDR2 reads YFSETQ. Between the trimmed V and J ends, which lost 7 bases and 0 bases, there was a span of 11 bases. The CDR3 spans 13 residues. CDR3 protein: CASGQGYSYEQYF. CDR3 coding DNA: TGCGCCAGCGGTCAGGGTTACTCCTACGAGCAGTACTTC.

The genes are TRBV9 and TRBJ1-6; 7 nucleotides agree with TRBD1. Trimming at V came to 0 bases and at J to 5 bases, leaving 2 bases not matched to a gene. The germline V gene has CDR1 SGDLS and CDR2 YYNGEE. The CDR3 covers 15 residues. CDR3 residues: CASSVEGTDNSPLHF. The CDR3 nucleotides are TGTGCCAGCAGCGTAGAGGGGACAGATAATTCACCCCTCCACTTT.

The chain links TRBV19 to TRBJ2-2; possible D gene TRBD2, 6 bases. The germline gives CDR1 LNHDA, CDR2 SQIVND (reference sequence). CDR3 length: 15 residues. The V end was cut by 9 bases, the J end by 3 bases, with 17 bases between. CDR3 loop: CASCVGSGYTGELFF. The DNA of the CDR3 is TGTGCCAGCTGCGTGGGTAGCGGATACACCGGGGAGCTGTTTTTT. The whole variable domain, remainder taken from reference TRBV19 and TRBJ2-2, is DGGITQSPKYLFRKEGQNVTLSCEQNLNHDAMYWYRQDPGQGLRLIYYSQIVNDFQKGDIAEGYSVSREKKESFPLTVTSAQKNPTAFYLCASCVGSGYTGELFFGEGSRLTVL.

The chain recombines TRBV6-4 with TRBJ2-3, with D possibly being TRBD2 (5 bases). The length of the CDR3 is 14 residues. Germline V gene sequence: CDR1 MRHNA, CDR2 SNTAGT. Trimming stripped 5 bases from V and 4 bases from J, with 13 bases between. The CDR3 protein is CASSPGVAADTQYF. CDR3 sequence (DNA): TGTGCCAGCAGTCCCGGGGTAGCAGCAGATACGCAGTATTTT.

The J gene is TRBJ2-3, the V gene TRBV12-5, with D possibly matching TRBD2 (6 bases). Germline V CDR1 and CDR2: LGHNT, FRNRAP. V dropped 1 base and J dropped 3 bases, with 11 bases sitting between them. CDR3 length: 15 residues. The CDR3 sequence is CASGLGPRGTDTQYF. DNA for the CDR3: TGTGCTAGTGGTTTGGGTCCCCGGGGGACAGATACGCAGTATTTT. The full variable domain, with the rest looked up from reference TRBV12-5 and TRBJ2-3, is DARVTQTPRHKVTEMGQEVTMRCQPILGHNTVFWYRQTMMQGLELLAYFRNRAPLDDSGMPKDRFSAEMPDATLATLKIQPSEPRDSAVYFCASGLGPRGTDTQYFGPGTRLTVL.

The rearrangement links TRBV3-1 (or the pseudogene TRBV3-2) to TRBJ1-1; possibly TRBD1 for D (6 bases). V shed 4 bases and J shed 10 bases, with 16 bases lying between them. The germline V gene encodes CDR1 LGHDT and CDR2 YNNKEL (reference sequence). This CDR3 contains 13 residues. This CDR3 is CASSRPGHLTAFF. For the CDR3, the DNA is TGTGCCAGCAGCCGACCGGGACATCTGACAGCTTTCTTT.

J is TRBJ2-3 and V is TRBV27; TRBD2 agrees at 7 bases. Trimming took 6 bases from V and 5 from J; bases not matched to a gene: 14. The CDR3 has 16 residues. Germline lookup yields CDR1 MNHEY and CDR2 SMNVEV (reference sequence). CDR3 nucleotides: TGTGCCAGCAGCGCGGGGGTGGGGGGAGTTGAAGATACGCAGTATTTT. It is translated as CASSAGVGGVEDTQYF.

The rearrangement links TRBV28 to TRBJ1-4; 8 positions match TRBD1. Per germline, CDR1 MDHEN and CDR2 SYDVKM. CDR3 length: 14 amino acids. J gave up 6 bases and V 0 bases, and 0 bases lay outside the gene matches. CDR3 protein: CASSLWTGDEKLFF. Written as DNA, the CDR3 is TGTGCCAGCAGTTTATGGACAGGGGATGAAAAACTGTTTTTT. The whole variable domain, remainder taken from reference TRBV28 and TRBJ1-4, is DVKVTQSSRYLVKRTGEKVFLECVQDMDHENMFWYRQDPGLGLRLIYFSYDVKMKEKGDIPEGYSVSREKKERFSLILESASTNQTSMYLCASSLWTGDEKLFFGSGTQLSVL.

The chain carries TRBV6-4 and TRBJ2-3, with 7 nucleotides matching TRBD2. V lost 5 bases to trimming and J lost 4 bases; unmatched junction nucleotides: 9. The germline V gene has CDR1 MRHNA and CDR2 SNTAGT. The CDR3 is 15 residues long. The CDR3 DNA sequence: TGTGCCAGCAGTCCCGAGCGGGGTGGGGCAGATACGCAGTATTTT. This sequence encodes CASSPERGGADTQYF.

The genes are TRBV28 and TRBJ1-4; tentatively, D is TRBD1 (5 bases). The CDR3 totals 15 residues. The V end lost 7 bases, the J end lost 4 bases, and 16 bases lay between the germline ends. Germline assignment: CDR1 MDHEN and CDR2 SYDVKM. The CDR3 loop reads CASTTPDRLNEKLFF. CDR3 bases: TGTGCCAGCACCACTCCCGACAGACTTAATGAAAAACTGTTTTTT.

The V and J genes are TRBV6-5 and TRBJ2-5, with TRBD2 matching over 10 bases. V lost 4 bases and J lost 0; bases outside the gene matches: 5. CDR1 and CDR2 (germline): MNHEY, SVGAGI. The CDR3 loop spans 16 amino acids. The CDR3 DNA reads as TGTGCCAGCAGTTTGAACGGACTAGCGGACCAAGAGACCCAGTACTTC. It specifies CASSLNGLADQETQYF.

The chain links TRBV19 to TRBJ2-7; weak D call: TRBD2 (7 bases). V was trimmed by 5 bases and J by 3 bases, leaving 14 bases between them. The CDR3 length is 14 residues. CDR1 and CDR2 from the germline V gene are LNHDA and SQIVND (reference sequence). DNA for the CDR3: TGTGCCAGTAGTCTATTGGGAGGGGGCTACGAGCAGTACTTC. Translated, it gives CASSLLGGGYEQYF.